This TCR beta chain was identified in a study of shared clonotypes between healthy human individuals. Profiled with immunoSEQ multiplex PCR; TCRdb holds only in-frame clones, not every one. The sample lists about 590,000 clones, nearly 97% seen once, with 0.085% to 0.11% in the top ten. CD45RO negativity and positive selection for CCR7 defined naive CD8 cells, a population that excluded terminally differentiated effector memory CD45RA+ cells. The sequenced sample was naive CD8+ T cells sorted from blood. The TCR originated in a woman aged 25 to 45 in good health.

In nucleotides, the CDR3 is TGCGCCAGCAAAGGACTAGCGGGAACCGGGGAGCTGTTTTTT. The encoded protein is CASKGLAGTGELFF. The chain couples TRBV4-1 to TRBJ2-2, with 12 bases lining up with TRBD2. The trim removed 7 bases at V and 5 bases at J, leaving 2 bases unmatched. The CDR3 consists of 14 residues. Per the germline V gene, CDR1 is MGHRA and CDR2 is YSYEKL.